Sequencing of this T cell receptor beta chain was carried out in a study of blood T cell repertoires in COVID-19. As for the study in general: Acute and convalescent COVID-19 samples came from the United States, Italy and Spain. Sources were T cells, B-cell-depleted T cells, or PBMCs; the material itself was cDNA or gDNA.

Authors' data handling: It was from reference gene primer amplification that nucleated cell counts were estimated. Produced via immunoSEQ multiplex PCR; TCRdb's table is partial and in-frame only. V and J calls and clone size follow that table, whereas D and trimming were derived from the DNA. The profile shows about 340,000 clones, 65% to 90% of them singletons. Enrolment of Seattle patients took place during active infection, and they were followed longitudinally. The source is a woman aged 60-70 years with COVID-19, enrolled during active disease. Sample: peripheral blood.

CDR3 amino acids: CASTLSGGAYEQYF. Written as DNA, the CDR3 is TGTGCCAGCACCCTTAGCGGGGGGGCGTACGAGCAGTACTTC. The chain uses TRBV7-2 and TRBJ2-7; 11 bases map to TRBD2. This CDR3 comprises 14 residues. Germline V gene lookup returns CDR1 SGHTA and CDR2 FQGNSA. With 7 bases clipped from V and 4 bases from J, the junction kept 6 bases outside the gene matches.